The 28 T cell receptor beta chains in this list originate from one sample, sequenced in a study of blood T cell repertoires in COVID-19. Here immunoSEQ multiplex PCR was the method, and the copy in TCRdb shows in-frame clones only, minus some. The sample shows 250,000 to 300,000 clones, 80% to 90% of them seen only once. Sequenced input: peripheral blood. The source of these receptors is a woman aged 40-49 years with acute or convalescent COVID-19.

The V call is TRBV29-1, the J call TRBJ2-5; 8 bases line up with TRBD1. This CDR3 contains 13 residues. The V gene end was trimmed by 5 bases and the J gene end by 3 bases; junction bases not matched to a gene: 5. In germline, CDR1 is SQVTM, CDR2 ANQGSEA. CDR3 residues: CSVLRTGKETQYF. For the CDR3, the DNA is TGCAGCGTTCTACGGACAGGGAAAGAGACCCAGTACTTC.

The rearrangement uses TRBV24-1 and TRBJ2-2; D is possibly TRBD2 (5 bases). Germline V CDR1 and CDR2: KGHDR, SFDVKD. Trimming removed 7 bases from V and 6 bases from J, with 11 bases in between. The CDR3 contains 13 residues. The CDR3 loop is CATSRSSSGELFF. The CDR3, as DNA: TGTGCCACCAGCCGATCTAGCTCCGGGGAGCTGTTTTTT.

The chain carries TRBV7-8 and TRBJ2-7; 7 bases fit TRBD1. From germline, CDR1 is SGHVS and CDR2 FQNEAQ. This CDR3 has 18 amino acids. With V trimmed by 5 bases and J by 3 bases, 19 bases remained unmatched. This CDR3 reads CASSPARDSRELNYEQYV. Here the CDR3 DNA reads TGTGCCAGCAGCCCCGCCCGGGACAGCAGAGAACTTAACTACGAGCAGTACGTC.

This rearrangement joins TRBV14 to TRBJ2-7; 11 nucleotides line up with TRBD2. Germline V gene lookup returns CDR1 SGHDN and CDR2 FVKESK. J was trimmed by 2 bases and V by 3 bases; bases with no gene match: 0. The CDR3 extends over 14 amino acids. DNA for the CDR3: TGTGCCAGCAGCCAGGGACTAGCGGCCTACGAGCAGTACGTC. It is translated as CASSQGLAAYEQYV.

The genes are TRBV9 and TRBJ1-5; possible D gene TRBD1, 5 bases. The CDR3 sequence is 14 residues long. Per the germline V gene, CDR1 is SGDLS and CDR2 is YYNGEE. V was shortened by 2 bases and J by 2 bases, with 8 bases between the two germline ends. CDR3 amino acids: CASSVDSGNQPQHF. In DNA, the CDR3 is TGTGCCAGCAGCGTTGACAGCGGCAATCAGCCCCAGCATTTT.

This sequence joins TRBV18 and TRBJ2-2; D perhaps matches TRBD2 (5 bases). The CDR3 extends over 13 amino acids. Trimming removed 3 bases from V and 3 bases from J, with 5 bases in between. CDR1 is KGHSH and CDR2 is LQKENI in the germline V gene. The CDR3 coding sequence is TGTGCCAGCTCACCGCGGGACACCGGGGAGCTGTTTTTT. Translation gives CASSPRDTGELFF.

J is TRBJ1-1 and V is TRBV27; D might be TRBD1 (6 bases). Trimming took 5 bases from V and 5 from J, leaving 15 bases between them. This CDR3 contains 14 residues. Per the germline V gene, CDR1 is MNHEY and CDR2 is SMNVEV (reference sequence). Here the CDR3 DNA reads TGTGCCAGCAGTATGTCCGGGACAACGACTGAAGCTTTCTTT. Protein: CASSMSGTTTEAFF.

This chain joins TRBV9 and TRBJ1-5, with D tentatively TRBD1 (5 bases). CDR3 size: 15 residues. With 5 bases removed from V and 7 bases from J, the gap between germline ends came to 19 bases. CDR1 is SGDLS, CDR2 YYNGEE, per germline. The CDR3 DNA reads TGTGCCAGCAGTAGCCTATCAGGGAACGGCCAGCCCCAGCATTTT. Residues: CASSSLSGNGQPQHF.

In this sample, this clone turned up a few times. The gene calls are TRBV21-1 and TRBJ2-7; TRBD2 was called by the table and not checked on the DNA. TRBV21-1 is labeled a pseudogene. The CDR3 extends over 15 amino acids. The CDR3 reads CASSKVDGATYEQYV. The CDR3 DNA follows: TGTGCCAGCAGCAAAGTCGACGGAGCGACCTACGAGCAGTACGTC.

On this clone: This CDR3 is also generated by other DNA sequences in the sample. This chain connects TRBV9 to TRBJ2-1; 10 bases fit TRBD2. V shed 2 bases, J shed 6 bases, and the junction held 5 bases outside the gene matches. The germline V gene has CDR1 SGDLS and CDR2 YYNGEE. This CDR3 is built from 15 residues. CDR3 region: CASSVVAGGPNEQFF. The CDR3 nucleotides are TGTGCCAGCAGCGTGGTAGCGGGGGGTCCCAATGAGCAGTTCTTC.

The rearrangement uses TRBV6-6 and TRBJ1-2; D not resolved. The V end lost 4 bases, the J end lost 1 base, and 16 bases lay between the germline ends. Germline lookup yields CDR1 MNHNY and CDR2 SVGAGI (reference sequence). The CDR3 runs to 16 residues. The CDR3 reads CASSSQSVSYNYGYTF. The CDR3 nucleotides are TGTGCCAGCAGTTCCCAAAGCGTCAGTTATAACTATGGCTACACCTTC.

The chain has TRBV19 and TRBJ1-3; TRBD1 matches 7 bases. The CDR3 contains 14 residues. CDR1 LNHDA and CDR2 SQIVND come from the germline V gene (reference sequence). V trimming: 5 bases; J trimming: 3 bases; junction bases outside the gene matches: 4. Here the CDR3 reads CASSLQGYGNTIYF. For the CDR3, the DNA is TGTGCCAGTAGTCTACAGGGGTATGGAAACACCATATATTTT.

This chain uses TRBV6-1 with TRBJ2-5; 7 nucleotides match TRBD2. Germline CDR1 and CDR2: MNHNS and SASEGT. The V gene end was trimmed by 2 bases and the J gene end by 5 bases; junction bases not matched to a gene: 11. The CDR3 is 16 amino acids. The CDR3 DNA reads as TGTGCCAGCAGTGAAAGAAGGAGGGGTAGCGGGGAGACCCAGTACTTC. This translates into CASSERRRGSGETQYF.

The chain is built from TRBV5-1 and TRBJ1-2; 8 positions match TRBD1. This CDR3 comprises 16 residues. Trimming removed 3 bases from V and 0 bases from J; junction bases left unmatched: 7. The germline gives CDR1 SGHRS, CDR2 YFSETQ. The CDR3: CASSSTGGVANYGYTF. The CDR3 region has the DNA TGCGCCAGCAGCTCCACAGGGGGAGTAGCTAACTATGGCTACACCTTC.

This clone has only one observation. The rearrangement links TRBV19 to TRBJ1-2; TRBD1 agrees at 8 bases. Trimming cost V 4 bases and J 4 bases; bases outside gene matches: 5. The CDR3 runs 14 residues. Looked up from germline, CDR1 is LNHDA and CDR2 is SQIVND (reference sequence). As DNA, the CDR3 is TGTGCCAGTAGTAATGCAGGGGGCTTCTATGGCTACACCTTC. This codes for CASSNAGGFYGYTF.

The genes are TRBV5-8 and TRBJ1-6; 7 nucleotides match TRBD1. The CDR3 has 16 residues. Germline CDR1 and CDR2: SGHTS and YDEGEE. Unmatched junction bases numbered 9, after V lost 5 bases and J lost 4 bases. The CDR3 DNA reads as TGTGCCAGCAGGGCTGACAGGGCCTCTTATAATTCACCCCTCCACTTT. Its protein is CASRADRASYNSPLHF.

The rearrangement uses TRBV5-1 and TRBJ2-1; 7 bases fit TRBD2. Germline V gene sequence: CDR1 SGHRS, CDR2 YFSETQ. This CDR3 spans 16 amino acids. The ends lost 4 bases at V and 0 bases at J; junction bases unmatched: 7. CDR3 coding DNA: TGCGCCAGCAGCCTAATACCGGGGGGCTCCTACAATGAGCAGTTCTTC. As protein: CASSLIPGGSYNEQFF. Drawing the rest from reference TRBV5-1 and TRBJ2-1, the complete variable domain is KAGVTQTPRYLIKTRGQQVTLSCSPISGHRSVSWYQQTPGQGLQFLFEYFSETQRNKGNFPGRFSGRQFSNSRSEMNVSTLELGDSALYLCASSLIPGGSYNEQFFGPGTRLTVL.

V gene TRBV9 combines with J gene TRBJ2-1, with TRBD1 identical over 7 bases. The CDR3 sequence is 14 residues long. Germline loops: CDR1 SGDLS, CDR2 YYNGEE. Trimming cost V 2 bases and J 3 bases; bases outside gene matches: 2. CDR3: CASSVGTVYNEQFF. CDR3 nucleotide sequence: TGTGCCAGCAGCGTCGGGACAGTCTACAATGAGCAGTTCTTC. Full variable domain (remainder filled in from reference TRBV9 and TRBJ2-1): DSGVTQTPKHLITATGQRVTLRCSPRSGDLSVYWYQQSLDQGLQFLIQYYNGEERAKGNILERFSAQQFPDLHSELNLSSLELGDSALYFCASSVGTVYNEQFFGPGTRLTVL.

This clone was seen only once. This chain links TRBV4-1 with TRBJ1-2; D may be TRBD1 (6 bases). The V and J ends lost 1 base and 6 bases respectively, with 21 bases between them. This CDR3 has 17 amino acids. The germline V gene has CDR1 MGHRA and CDR2 YSYEKL. CDR3 coding DNA: TGCGCCAGCAGCCAAGCAGGGGACCCGCGGAGGAGGAATGGCTACACCTTC. It yields the protein CASSQAGDPRRRNGYTF.

The chain links TRBV2 to TRBJ2-1; 7 nucleotides align to TRBD1. The CDR3 is 14 amino acids. Germline lookup yields CDR1 SNHLY and CDR2 FYNNEI. Unmatched junction bases numbered 9, after V lost 4 bases and J lost 9 bases. The CDR3 DNA is TGTGCCAGCAGTGGACGCCCCGACAGGGTTGAGCAGTTCTTC. Residues: CASSGRPDRVEQFF.

This sequence joins TRBV6-5 and TRBJ1-2; a weak D match, TRBD1 (5 bases). Per the germline V gene, CDR1 is MNHEY and CDR2 is SVGAGI. This CDR3 region has 13 residues. The V end lost 5 bases, the J end lost 2 bases, and 9 bases lay between the germline ends. The CDR3 nucleotides read TGTGCCAGCAGTCAGGGTTTCAACTATGGCTACACCTTC. This codes for CASSQGFNYGYTF.

The chain couples TRBV27 to TRBJ2-7; 7 bases fit TRBD2. Germline CDR1 reads MNHEY; CDR2 reads SMNVEV (reference sequence). The CDR3 length is 15 residues. V shed 1 base, J shed 8 bases, and the junction held 11 bases outside the gene matches. This CDR3 is CASSLLGGSKPKQYV. DNA of the CDR3: TGTGCCAGCAGTTTATTGGGCGGGAGTAAGCCGAAGCAGTACGTC.

This clone came up a few times. The chain is built from TRBV7-8 and TRBJ1-2; 7 bases map to TRBD1. The CDR3 covers 16 residues. Germline V lookup: CDR1 SGHVS, CDR2 FQNEAQ. The V gene end was trimmed by 3 bases and the J gene end by 2 bases; junction bases not matched to a gene: 9. This chain's CDR3 is CASSLARQGSNYGYTF. The CDR3 bases are TGTGCCAGCAGCTTGGCCCGACAGGGATCAAACTATGGCTACACCTTC.

V gene TRBV5-4 combines with J gene TRBJ1-4; a possible D gene is TRBD1 (5 bases). The CDR3 runs 14 residues. Germline values: CDR1 SGHNT, CDR2 YYREEE (reference sequence). V lost 3 bases, J lost 8 bases, and 14 bases lay in between. CDR3 loop: CASSSQGGGEKLFF. In DNA, the CDR3 is TGTGCCAGCAGCTCCCAGGGAGGTGGGGAAAAACTGTTTTTT.

The V call is TRBV10-2, the J call TRBJ2-5; the D gene is possibly TRBD1 (5 bases). Per the germline V gene, CDR1 is WSHSY and CDR2 is SAAADI. This CDR3 region has 13 residues. Trimming shortened V by 5 bases and J by 0 bases, and 7 bases separated the two germline ends. CDR3 nucleotides: TGCGCCAGCAGTCGGACATACCAAGAGACCCAGTACTTC. Its translation: CASSRTYQETQYF.

This chain joins TRBV5-1 and TRBJ2-3; possible D gene TRBD2, 6 bases. CDR3 length equals 16 residues. Germline values: CDR1 SGHRS, CDR2 YFSETQ. Trimming pared 4 bases from V and 1 base from J, leaving 16 bases between. This CDR3 is CASSPAGRGGTDTQYF. The CDR3 bases are TGCGCCAGCAGCCCGGCTGGGCGGGGAGGCACAGATACGCAGTATTTT.

This chain joins TRBV7-9 and TRBJ1-2; 7 nucleotides agree with TRBD1. CDR1 and CDR2 from the germline V gene are SEHNR and FQNEAQ (reference sequence). CDR3 length: 17 amino acids. Unmatched junction bases numbered 15, after V lost 1 base and J lost 7 bases. CDR3 nucleotide sequence: TGTGCCAGCAGCTTAGGCTACACAGGGGATCCAATTGGTGGCTACACCTTC. Protein: CASSLGYTGDPIGGYTF.

The table lists this clone with a few counts. The genes are TRBV10-2 and TRBJ1-1, with a weak D call TRBD1 (5 bases). V was clipped by 9 bases and J by 0 bases, with 20 bases between them. Germline V gene data show CDR1 as WSHSY and CDR2 as SAAADI. The CDR3 is 16 amino acids. CDR3 coding DNA: TGCGCCAGTAGGCATAGGGTTGGGGGGATGAACACTGAAGCTTTCTTT. It translates to CASRHRVGGMNTEAFF.